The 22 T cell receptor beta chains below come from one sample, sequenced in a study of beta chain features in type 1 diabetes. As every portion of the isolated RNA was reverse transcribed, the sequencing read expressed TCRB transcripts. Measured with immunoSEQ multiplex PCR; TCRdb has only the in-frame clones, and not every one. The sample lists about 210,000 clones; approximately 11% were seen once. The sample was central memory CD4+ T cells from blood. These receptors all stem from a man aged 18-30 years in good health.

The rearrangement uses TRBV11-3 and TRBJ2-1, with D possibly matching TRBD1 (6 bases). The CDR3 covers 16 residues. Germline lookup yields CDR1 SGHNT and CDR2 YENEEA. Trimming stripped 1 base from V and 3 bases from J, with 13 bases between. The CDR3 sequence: CASSLGPQGNYNEQFF. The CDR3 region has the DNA TGTGCCAGCAGCTTAGGGCCGCAGGGGAACTACAATGAGCAGTTCTTC.

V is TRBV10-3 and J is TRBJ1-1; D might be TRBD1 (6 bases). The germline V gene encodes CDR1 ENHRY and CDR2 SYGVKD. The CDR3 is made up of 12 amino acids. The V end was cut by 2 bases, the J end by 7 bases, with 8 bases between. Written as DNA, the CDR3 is TGTGCCATCAGTGAGACAGGGAATGAAGCTTTCTTT. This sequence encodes CAISETGNEAFF.

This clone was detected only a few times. CDR3 bases: TGTGCCAGTAGTATAGATCTTCGCGCAGGGAACAATGAGCAGTTCTTC. Its protein product is CASSIDLRAGNNEQFF. This sequence joins TRBV19 and TRBJ2-1; the D gene is possibly TRBD1 (5 bases). Germline V gives CDR1 LNHDA, CDR2 SQIVND (reference sequence). V gave up 0 bases and J gave up 5 bases, with 14 bases separating them. This CDR3 has 16 amino acids.

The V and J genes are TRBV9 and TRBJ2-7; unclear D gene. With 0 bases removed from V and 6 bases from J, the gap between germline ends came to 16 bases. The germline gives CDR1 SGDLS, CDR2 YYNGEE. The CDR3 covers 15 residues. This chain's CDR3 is CASSVDSWQTSEQYF. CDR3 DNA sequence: TGTGCCAGCAGCGTAGATTCGTGGCAGACCTCCGAGCAGTACTTC.

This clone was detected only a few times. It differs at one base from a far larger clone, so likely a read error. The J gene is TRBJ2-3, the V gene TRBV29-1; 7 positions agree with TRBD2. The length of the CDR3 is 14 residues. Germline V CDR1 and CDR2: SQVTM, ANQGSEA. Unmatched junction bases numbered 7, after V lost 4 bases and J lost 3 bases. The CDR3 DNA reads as TGCAGCGTTGGCGGACGGGGGGAAACAGATACGCAGTATTTT. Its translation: CSVGGRGETDTQYF.

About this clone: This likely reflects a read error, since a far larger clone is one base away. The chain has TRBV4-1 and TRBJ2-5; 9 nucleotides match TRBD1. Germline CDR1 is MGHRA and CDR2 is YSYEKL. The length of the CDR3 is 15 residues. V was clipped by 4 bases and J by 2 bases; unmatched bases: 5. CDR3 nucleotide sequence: TGCGCCAGCAGCCCGACAGGGGGAGGGCAAGAGACCCAGTACTTC. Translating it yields CASSPTGGGQETQYF.

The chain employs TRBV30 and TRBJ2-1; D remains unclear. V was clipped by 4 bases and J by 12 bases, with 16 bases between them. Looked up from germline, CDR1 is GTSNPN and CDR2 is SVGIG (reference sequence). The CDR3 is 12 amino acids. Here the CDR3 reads CAWTRVESRQFF. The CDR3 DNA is TGTGCCTGGACCCGGGTCGAATCGAGGCAGTTCTTC.

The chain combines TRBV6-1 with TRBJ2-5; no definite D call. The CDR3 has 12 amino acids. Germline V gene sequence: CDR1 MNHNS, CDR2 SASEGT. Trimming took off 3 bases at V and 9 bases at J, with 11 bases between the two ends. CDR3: CASSEDYLAQYF. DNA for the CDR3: TGTGCCAGCAGTGAGGATTATCTGGCCCAGTACTTC.

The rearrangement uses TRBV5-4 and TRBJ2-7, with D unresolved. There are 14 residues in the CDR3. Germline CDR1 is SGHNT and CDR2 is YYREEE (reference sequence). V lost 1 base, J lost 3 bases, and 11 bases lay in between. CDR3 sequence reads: CASSLFRTDYEQYF. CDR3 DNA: TGTGCCAGCAGCTTGTTCAGGACCGACTACGAGCAGTACTTC.

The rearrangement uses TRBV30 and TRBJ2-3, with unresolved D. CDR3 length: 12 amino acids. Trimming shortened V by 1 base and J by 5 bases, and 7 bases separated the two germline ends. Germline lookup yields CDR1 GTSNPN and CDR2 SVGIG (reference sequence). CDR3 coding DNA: TGTGCCTGGAGTGCGCAGCAAGATACGCAGTATTTT. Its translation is CAWSAQQDTQYF.

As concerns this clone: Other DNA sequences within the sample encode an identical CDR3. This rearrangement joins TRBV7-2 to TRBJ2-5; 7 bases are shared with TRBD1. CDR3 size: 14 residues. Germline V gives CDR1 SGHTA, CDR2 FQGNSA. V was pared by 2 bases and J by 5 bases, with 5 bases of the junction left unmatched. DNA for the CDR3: TGTGCCAGCAGCTTAAACAGGGGCAGGGAGACCCAGTACTTC. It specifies CASSLNRGRETQYF.

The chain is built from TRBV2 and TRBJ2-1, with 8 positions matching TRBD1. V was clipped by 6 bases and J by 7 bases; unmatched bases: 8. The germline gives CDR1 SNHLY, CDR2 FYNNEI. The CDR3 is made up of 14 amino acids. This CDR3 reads CASSVPGQENEQFF. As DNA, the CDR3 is TGTGCCAGCAGCGTCCCGGGACAGGAGAATGAGCAGTTCTTC.

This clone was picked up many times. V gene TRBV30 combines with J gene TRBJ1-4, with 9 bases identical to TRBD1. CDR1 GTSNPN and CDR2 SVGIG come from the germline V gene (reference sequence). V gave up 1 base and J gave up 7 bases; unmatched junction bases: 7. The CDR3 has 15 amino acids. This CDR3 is CAWSDGTGNGEKLFF. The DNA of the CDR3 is TGTGCCTGGAGTGACGGGACAGGGAACGGTGAAAAACTGTTTTTT.

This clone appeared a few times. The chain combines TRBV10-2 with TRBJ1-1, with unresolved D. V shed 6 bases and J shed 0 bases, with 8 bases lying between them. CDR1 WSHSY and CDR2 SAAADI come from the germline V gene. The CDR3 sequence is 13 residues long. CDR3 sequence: CASRYGVNTEAFF. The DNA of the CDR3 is TGCGCCAGCAGGTATGGGGTGAACACTGAAGCTTTCTTT.

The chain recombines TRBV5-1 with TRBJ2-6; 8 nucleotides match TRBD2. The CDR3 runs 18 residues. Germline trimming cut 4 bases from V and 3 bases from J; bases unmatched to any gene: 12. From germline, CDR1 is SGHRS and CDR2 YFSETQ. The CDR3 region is CASSAGGSSGIGANVLTF. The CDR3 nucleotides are TGCGCCAGCAGCGCCGGGGGGAGTAGCGGGATTGGGGCCAACGTCCTGACTTTC.

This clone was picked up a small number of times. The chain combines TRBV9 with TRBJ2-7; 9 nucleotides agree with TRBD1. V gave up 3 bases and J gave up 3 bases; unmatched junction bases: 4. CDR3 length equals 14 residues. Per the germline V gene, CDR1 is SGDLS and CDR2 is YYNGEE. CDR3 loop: CASSGTGGLYEQYF. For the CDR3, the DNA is TGTGCCAGCAGCGGAACAGGGGGCCTCTACGAGCAGTACTTC.

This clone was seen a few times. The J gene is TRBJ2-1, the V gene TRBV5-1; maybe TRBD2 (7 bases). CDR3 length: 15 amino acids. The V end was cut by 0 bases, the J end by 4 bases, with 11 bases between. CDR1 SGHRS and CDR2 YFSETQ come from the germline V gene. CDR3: CASSLAGGEYNEQFF. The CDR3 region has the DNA TGCGCCAGCAGCTTGGCGGGGGGCGAATACAATGAGCAGTTCTTC.

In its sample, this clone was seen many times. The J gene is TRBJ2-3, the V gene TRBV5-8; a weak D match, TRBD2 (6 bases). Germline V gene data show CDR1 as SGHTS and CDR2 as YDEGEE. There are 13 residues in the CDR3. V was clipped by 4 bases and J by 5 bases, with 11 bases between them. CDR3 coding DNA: TGTGCCAGCAGCGGAGGGCACGGAGATACGCAGTATTTT. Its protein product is CASSGGHGDTQYF.

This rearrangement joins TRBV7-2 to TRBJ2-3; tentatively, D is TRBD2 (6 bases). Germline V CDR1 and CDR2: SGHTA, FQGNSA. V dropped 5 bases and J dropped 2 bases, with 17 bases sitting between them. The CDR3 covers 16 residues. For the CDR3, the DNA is TGTGCCAGCAGCCTTAGCGGTGGCGGGTACACAGATACGCAGTATTTT. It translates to CASSLSGGGYTDTQYF.

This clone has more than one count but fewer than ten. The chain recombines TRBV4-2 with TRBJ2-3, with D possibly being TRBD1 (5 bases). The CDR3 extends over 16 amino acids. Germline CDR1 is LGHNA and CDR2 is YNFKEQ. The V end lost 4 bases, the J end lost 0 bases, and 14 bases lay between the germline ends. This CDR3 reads CASSLQGAESTDTQYF. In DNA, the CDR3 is TGTGCCAGCAGCCTCCAAGGGGCGGAGAGCACAGATACGCAGTATTTT.

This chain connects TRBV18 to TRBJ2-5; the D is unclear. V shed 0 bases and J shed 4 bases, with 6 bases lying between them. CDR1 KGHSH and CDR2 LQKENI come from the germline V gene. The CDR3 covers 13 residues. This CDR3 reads CASSPPGLETQYF. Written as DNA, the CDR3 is TGTGCCAGCTCACCACCAGGGCTAGAGACCCAGTACTTC.

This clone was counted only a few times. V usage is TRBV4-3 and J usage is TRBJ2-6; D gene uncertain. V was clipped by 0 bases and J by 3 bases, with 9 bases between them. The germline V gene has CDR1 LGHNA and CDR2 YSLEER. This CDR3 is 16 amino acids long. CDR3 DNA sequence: TGCGCCAGCAGCCAAGATTCAGGAAATGGGGCCAACGTCCTGACTTTC. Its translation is CASSQDSGNGANVLTF.